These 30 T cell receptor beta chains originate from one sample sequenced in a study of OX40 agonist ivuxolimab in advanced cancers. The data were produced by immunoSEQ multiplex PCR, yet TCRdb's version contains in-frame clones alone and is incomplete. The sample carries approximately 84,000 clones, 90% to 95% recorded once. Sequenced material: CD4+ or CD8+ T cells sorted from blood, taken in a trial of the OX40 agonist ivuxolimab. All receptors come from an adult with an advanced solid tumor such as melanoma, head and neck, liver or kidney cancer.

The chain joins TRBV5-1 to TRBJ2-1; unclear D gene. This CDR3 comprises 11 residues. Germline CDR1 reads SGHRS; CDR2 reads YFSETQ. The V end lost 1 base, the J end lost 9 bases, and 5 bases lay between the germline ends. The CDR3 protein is CASSLKSEQFF. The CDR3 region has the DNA TGCGCCAGCAGCTTGAAGTCTGAGCAGTTCTTC. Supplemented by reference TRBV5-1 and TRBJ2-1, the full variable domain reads KAGVTQTPRYLIKTRGQQVTLSCSPISGHRSVSWYQQTPGQGLQFLFEYFSETQRNKGNFPGRFSGRQFSNSRSEMNVSTLELGDSALYLCASSLKSEQFFGPGTRLTVL.

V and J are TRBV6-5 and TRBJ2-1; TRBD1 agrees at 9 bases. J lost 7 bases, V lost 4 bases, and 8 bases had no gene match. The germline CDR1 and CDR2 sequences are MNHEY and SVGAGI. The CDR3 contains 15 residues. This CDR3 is CASSLTDGQGNEQFF. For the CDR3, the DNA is TGTGCCAGCAGTTTAACGGACGGACAGGGGAATGAGCAGTTCTTC.

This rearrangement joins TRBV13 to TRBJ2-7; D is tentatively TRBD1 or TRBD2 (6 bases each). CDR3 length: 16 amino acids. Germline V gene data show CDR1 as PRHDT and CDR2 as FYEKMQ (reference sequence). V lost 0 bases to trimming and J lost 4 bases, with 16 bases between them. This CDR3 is CASSLGGGSYFYEQYF. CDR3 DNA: TGTGCCAGCAGCTTAGGAGGGGGGAGTTACTTTTACGAGCAGTACTTC.

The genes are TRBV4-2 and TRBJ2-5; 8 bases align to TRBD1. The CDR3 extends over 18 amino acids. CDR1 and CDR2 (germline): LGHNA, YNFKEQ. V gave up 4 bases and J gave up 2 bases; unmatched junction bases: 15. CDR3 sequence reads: CASSLPGVGTGEQETQYF. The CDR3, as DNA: TGTGCCAGCAGCCTCCCGGGGGTCGGGACAGGCGAACAAGAGACCCAGTACTTC.

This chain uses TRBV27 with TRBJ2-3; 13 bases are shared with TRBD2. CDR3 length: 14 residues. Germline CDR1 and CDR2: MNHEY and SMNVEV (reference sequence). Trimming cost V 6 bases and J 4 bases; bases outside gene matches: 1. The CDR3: CASRGLAGADTQYF. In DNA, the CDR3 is TGTGCCAGCAGAGGACTAGCGGGGGCAGATACGCAGTATTTT.

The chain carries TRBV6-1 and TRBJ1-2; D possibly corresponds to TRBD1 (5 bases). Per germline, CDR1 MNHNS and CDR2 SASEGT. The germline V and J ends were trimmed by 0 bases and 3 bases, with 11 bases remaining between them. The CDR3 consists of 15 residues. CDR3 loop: CASSEAWTPYYGYTF. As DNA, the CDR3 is TGTGCCAGCAGTGAAGCCTGGACACCATACTATGGCTACACCTTC.

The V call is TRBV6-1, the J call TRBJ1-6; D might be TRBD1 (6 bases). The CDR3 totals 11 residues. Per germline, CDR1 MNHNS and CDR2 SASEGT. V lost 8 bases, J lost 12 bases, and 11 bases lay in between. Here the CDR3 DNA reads TGTGCCAGCGAGGGCAGGGGACCCCTCCACTTT. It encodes CASEGRGPLHF.

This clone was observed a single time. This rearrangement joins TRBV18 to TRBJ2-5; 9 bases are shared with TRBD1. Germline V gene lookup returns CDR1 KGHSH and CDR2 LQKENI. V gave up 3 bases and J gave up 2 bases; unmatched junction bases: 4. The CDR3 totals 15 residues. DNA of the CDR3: TGTGCCAGCTCACCGACAGGGGGATTACAAGAGACCCAGTACTTC. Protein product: CASSPTGGLQETQYF.

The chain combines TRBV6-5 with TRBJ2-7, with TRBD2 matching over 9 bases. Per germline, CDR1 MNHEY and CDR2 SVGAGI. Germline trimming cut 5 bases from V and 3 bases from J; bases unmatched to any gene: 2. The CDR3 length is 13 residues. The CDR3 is CASSRTSVYEQYF. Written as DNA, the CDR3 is TGTGCCAGCAGTAGGACTAGCGTCTACGAGCAGTACTTC.

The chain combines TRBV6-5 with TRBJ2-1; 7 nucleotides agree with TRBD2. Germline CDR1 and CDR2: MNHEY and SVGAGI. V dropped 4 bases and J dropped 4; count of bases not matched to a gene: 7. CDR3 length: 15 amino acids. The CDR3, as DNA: TGTGCCAGCAGTTCCAACCCAGCGGGATACAATGAGCAGTTCTTC. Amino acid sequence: CASSSNPAGYNEQFF.

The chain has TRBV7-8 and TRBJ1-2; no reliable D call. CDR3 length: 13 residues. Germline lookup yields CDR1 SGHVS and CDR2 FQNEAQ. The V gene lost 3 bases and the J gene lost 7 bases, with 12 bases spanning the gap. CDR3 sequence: CASSFEVWGGYTF. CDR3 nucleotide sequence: TGTGCCAGCAGCTTCGAAGTGTGGGGTGGCTACACCTTC.

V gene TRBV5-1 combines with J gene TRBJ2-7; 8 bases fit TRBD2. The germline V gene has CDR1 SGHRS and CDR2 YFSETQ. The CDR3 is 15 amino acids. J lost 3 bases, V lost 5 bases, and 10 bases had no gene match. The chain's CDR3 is CASSTRAGGFYEQYF. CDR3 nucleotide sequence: TGCGCCAGCAGTACAAGGGCGGGAGGATTCTACGAGCAGTACTTC. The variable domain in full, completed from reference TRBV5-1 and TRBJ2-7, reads KAGVTQTPRYLIKTRGQQVTLSCSPISGHRSVSWYQQTPGQGLQFLFEYFSETQRNKGNFPGRFSGRQFSNSRSEMNVSTLELGDSALYLCASSTRAGGFYEQYFGPGTRLTVT.

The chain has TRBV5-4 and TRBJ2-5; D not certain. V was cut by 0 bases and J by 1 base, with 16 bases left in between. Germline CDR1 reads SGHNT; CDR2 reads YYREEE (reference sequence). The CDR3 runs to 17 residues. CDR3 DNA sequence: TGTGCCAGCAGCTTGGATGGCAGTCAGGCATTCCAAGAGACCCAGTACTTC. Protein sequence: CASSLDGSQAFQETQYF.

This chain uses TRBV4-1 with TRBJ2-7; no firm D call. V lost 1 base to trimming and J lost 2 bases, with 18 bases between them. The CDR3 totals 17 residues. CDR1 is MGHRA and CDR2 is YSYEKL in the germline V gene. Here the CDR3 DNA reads TGCGCCAGCAGCCAAGGAATCGGGCACCCTACGGCCTACGAGCAGTACTTC. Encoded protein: CASSQGIGHPTAYEQYF.

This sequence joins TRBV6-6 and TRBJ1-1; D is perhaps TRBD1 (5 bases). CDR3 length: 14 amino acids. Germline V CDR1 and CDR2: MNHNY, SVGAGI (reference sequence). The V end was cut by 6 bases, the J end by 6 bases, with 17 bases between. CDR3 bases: TGTGCCAGCAGCCTCGTGGGTAGGGGATCTGAAGCTTTCTTT. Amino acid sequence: CASSLVGRGSEAFF.

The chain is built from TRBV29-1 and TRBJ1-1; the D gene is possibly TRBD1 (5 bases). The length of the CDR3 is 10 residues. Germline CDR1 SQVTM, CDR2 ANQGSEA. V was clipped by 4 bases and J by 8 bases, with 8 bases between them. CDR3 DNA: TGCAGCGTTGGTCAGGGCGAAGCTTTCTTT. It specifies CSVGQGEAFF.

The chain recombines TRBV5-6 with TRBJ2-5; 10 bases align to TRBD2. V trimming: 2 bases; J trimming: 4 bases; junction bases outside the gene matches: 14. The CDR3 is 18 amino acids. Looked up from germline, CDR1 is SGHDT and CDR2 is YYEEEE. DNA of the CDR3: TGTGCCAGCAGCTTTGGGTCTAGCGGGGGTTTGGAGGCAGAGACCCAGTACTTC. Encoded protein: CASSFGSSGGLEAETQYF.

The CDR3 reads CATRKERGSTDTQYF. The CDR3 coding sequence is TGTGCCACCAGAAAGGAAAGGGGTAGCACAGATACGCAGTATTTT. The chain is built from TRBV15 and TRBJ2-3; possibly TRBD1 for D (5 bases). The V and J ends lost 6 bases and 0 bases respectively, with 13 bases between them. CDR1 LNHNV and CDR2 YYDKDF come from the germline V gene (reference sequence). The CDR3 is 15 residues long.

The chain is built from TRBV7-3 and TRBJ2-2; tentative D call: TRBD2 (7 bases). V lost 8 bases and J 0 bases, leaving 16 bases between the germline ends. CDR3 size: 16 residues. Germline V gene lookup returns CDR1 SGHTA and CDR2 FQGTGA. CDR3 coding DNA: TGTGCCAGCCCCCGCGGGGGCACGGCGAACACCGGGGAGCTGTTTTTT. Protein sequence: CASPRGGTANTGELFF.

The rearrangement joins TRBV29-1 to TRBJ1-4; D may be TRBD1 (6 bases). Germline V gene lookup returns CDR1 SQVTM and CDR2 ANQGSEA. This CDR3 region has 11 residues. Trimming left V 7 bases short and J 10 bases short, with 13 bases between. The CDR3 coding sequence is TGCAGCGCCCAAGGGGGGGGAAAACTGTTTTTT. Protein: CSAQGGGKLFF.

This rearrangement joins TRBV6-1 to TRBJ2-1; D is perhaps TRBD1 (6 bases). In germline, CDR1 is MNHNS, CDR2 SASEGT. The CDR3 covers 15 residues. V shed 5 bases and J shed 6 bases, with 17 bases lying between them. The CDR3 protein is CASSRPPGGFNEQFF. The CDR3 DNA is TGTGCCAGCAGTCGACCGCCTGGGGGCTTCAATGAGCAGTTCTTC.

The CDR3 nucleotides read TGTGCCAGCAGAGCTGACAGGGAGAGCGCTGGGGCCAACGTCCTGACTTTC. It encodes CASRADRESAGANVLTF. This chain connects TRBV6-4 to TRBJ2-6; the match to TRBD1 covers 7 bases. Germline V CDR1 and CDR2: MRHNA, SNTAGT. CDR3 length: 17 residues. The junction had 10 bases not matched to a gene; V was cut back by 6 bases and J by 2 bases.

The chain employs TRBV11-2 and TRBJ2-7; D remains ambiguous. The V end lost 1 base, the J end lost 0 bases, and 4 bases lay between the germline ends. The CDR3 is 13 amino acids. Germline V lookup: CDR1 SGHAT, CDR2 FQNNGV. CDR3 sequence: CASSLGSSYEQYF. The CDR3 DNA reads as TGTGCCAGCAGCTTAGGAAGCTCCTACGAGCAGTACTTC.

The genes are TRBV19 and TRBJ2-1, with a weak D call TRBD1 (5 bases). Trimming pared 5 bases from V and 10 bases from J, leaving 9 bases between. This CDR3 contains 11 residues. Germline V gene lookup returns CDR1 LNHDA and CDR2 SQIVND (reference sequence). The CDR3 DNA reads TGTGCCAGTAGTTGGGGCTGGGAGCAGTTCTTC. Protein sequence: CASSWGWEQFF.

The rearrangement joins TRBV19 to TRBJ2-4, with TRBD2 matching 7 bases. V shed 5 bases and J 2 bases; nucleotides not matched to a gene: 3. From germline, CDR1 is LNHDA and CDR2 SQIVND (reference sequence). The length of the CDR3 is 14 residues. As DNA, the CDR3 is TGTGCCAGTAGTGGGGGAGGGACCAAAAACATTCAGTACTTC. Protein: CASSGGGTKNIQYF. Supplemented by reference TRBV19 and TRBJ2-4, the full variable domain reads DGGITQSPKYLFRKEGQNVTLSCEQNLNHDAMYWYRQDPGQGLRLIYYSQIVNDFQKGDIAEGYSVSREKKESFPLTVTSAQKNPTAFYLCASSGGGTKNIQYFGAGTRLSVL.

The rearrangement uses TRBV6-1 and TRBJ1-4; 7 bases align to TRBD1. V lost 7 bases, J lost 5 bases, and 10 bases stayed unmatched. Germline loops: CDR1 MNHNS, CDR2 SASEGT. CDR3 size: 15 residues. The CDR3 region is CASNRGGGRNEKLFF. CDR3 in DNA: TGTGCCAGCAACCGAGGAGGGGGCCGGAATGAAAAACTGTTTTTT.

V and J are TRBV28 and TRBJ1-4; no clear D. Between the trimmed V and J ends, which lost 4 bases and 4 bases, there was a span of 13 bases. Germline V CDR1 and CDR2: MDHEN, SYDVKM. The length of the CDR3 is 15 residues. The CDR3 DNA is TGTGCCAGCAGTTCCCCTACAGAGGGTAATGAAAAACTGTTTTTT. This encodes CASSSPTEGNEKLFF.

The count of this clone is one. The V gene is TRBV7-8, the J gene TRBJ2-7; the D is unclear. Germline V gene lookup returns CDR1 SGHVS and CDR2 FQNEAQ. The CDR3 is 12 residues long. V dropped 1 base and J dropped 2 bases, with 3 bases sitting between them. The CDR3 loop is CASSLEPYEQYF. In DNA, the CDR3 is TGTGCCAGCAGCTTAGAGCCCTACGAGCAGTACTTC. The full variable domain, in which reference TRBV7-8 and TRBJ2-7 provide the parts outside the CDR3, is GAGVSQSPRYKVAKRGQDVALRCDPISGHVSLFWYQQALGQGPEFLTYFQNEAQLDKSGLPSDRFFAERPEGSVSTLKIQRTQQEDSAVYLCASSLEPYEQYFGPGTRLTVT.

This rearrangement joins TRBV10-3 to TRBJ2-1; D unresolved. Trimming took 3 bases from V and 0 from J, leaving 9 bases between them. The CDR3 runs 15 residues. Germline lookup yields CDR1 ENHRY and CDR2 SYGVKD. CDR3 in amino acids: CAISDSQSSYNEQFF. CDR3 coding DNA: TGTGCCATCAGTGACTCCCAGAGCTCCTACAATGAGCAGTTCTTC.

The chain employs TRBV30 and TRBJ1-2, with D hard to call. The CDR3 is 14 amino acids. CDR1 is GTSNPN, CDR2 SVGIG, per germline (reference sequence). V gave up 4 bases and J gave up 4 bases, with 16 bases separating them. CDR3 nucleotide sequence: TGTGCCTGGAACCTGGGAGGCGTTGGCTATGGCTACACCTTC. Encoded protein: CAWNLGGVGYGYTF. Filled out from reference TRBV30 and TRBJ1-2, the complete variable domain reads SQTIHQWPATLVQPVGSPLSLECTVEGTSNPNLYWYRQAAGRGLQLLFYSVGIGQISSEVPQNLSASRPQDRQFILSSKKLLLSDSGFYLCAWNLGGVGYGYTFGSGTRLTVV.